One TCR beta chain is described in this entry. Per the original methods: For nucleated cells, counts were estimated from reference gene primer amplification. Only in-frame clones appear in the TCRdb table, and some are missing; sequencing was by immunoSEQ multiplex PCR. V and J calls plus clone size are reproduced from that table; the DNA served to infer D and trimming. Among 200,000 or so clones listed, approximately 86% were seen once. Trimming took 3 bases from V and 6 from J, leaving 7 bases between them. The CDR3 is made up of 12 amino acids. This sample is part of a study of blood T cell repertoires in COVID-19. Study summary: Whether acute or convalescent, the COVID-19 samples came from the United States, Italy and Spain. In each case, the material was cDNA or gDNA derived from T cells, B-cell-depleted T cells, or PBMCs.

What was sequenced was peripheral blood. This rearrangement joins TRBV12-3 or TRBV12-4 to TRBJ2-3; unclear D gene. The clonotype originates from a man between 65 and 79 years old with active or convalescent COVID-19. The CDR3 sequence is CASSFHPDTQYF. In nucleotides, the CDR3 is TGTGCCAGCAGTTTCCATCCCGATACGCAGTATTTT.